The rows below give T cell receptor beta chains drawn from one sample of a study of naive and memory T cell subsets. TCRdb redid the calling of the 5' RACE reads with MiXCR, one entry per CDR3 protein. The profile shows some 60,000 distinct CDR3 sequences, 7.6% of them singletons. The receptors here all came from a female donor in good health. CDR3s include the opening cysteine and the closing phenylalanine or tryptophan. D genes are given only for firm matches. The size field is filled for only some rows; it gives once, few, many or a size class.

v_call	clone_size	j_call	d_call	cdr3_nt	cdr3_aa
TRBV12-3/TRBV12-4	NA	TRBJ2-1	NA	TGTGCCAGCAGTCCGGCTACATACAATGAGCAGTTCTTC	CASSPATYNEQFF
TRBV13	many	TRBJ1-1	NA	TGTGCCAGCAGCTTAGGGGCGGAAGGGAATGAAGCTTTCTTT	CASSLGAEGNEAFF
TRBV6-2/TRBV6-3	few	TRBJ2-7	NA	TGTGCCAGCAGTTCCCGGGGTCTCTACGAGCAGTACTTC	CASSSRGLYEQYF
TRBV20-1	many	TRBJ2-1	NA	TGCAGTGCTCGTTCCCTTTACAATGAGCAGTTCTTC	CSARSLYNEQFF
TRBV19	many	TRBJ1-4	NA	TGTGCCAGTAGTATCCAGGACGGGCTAAGCCTGTTTTTT	CASSIQDGLSLFF
TRBV7-9	NA	TRBJ2-1	NA	TGTGCCAGCAGCCTGACTGCTTATAGCTCCTACAATGAGCAGTTCTTC	CASSLTAYSSYNEQFF
TRBV7-2	many	TRBJ2-6	NA	TGTGCCAGCAGCTTGGACTCTACGGGGGCCAACGTCCTGACTTTC	CASSLDSTGANVLTF
TRBV19	many	TRBJ1-5	NA	TGTGCCAGTAGTTGGTCGGCCTATAGCAATCAGCCCCAGCATTTT	CASSWSAYSNQPQHF
TRBV29-1	many	TRBJ1-1	TRBD1	TGCAGCGTTGACAGGGGGCCACCTGAAGCTTTCTTT	CSVDRGPPEAFF
TRBV5-4	few	TRBJ2-2	TRBD2	TGTGCCAGCAGCTCCTTGACTAGCGGTCGCACCGGGGAGCTGTTTTTT	CASSSLTSGRTGELFF
TRBV7-8	few	TRBJ1-3	NA	TGTGCCAGCAGCCCTCGATGGGCTGACTCTGGAAACACCATATATTTT	CASSPRWADSGNTIYF
TRBV28	once	TRBJ2-7	NA	TGTGCCAACAGTTTAGGCCTAGGGAAGCAGTACTTC	CANSLGLGKQYF
TRBV13	few	TRBJ1-1	NA	TGTGCCAGCAGCTCGATGACCCAGGAAGCTTTCTTT	CASSSMTQEAFF
TRBV5-1	few	TRBJ2-1	NA	TGCGCCAGTGGATCCGTCAACGGGGATGAGCAGTTCTTC	CASGSVNGDEQFF
TRBV6-5	few	TRBJ1-1	NA	TGTGCCAGCAGTTACAGTCCCACTAACACTGAAGCTTTCTTT	CASSYSPTNTEAFF
TRBV12-3/TRBV12-4	NA	TRBJ2-3	NA	TGTGCCAGCAGTTCCAGAATGAGTACGCAGTATTTT	CASSSRMSTQYF
TRBV12-3/TRBV12-4	many	TRBJ1-5	NA	TGTGCCAGCAGGACCTTGGGCAATCAGCCCCAGCATTTT	CASRTLGNQPQHF
TRBV28	many	TRBJ1-2	NA	TGTGCCAGCAGCTCACCACATGGCTACACCTTC	CASSSPHGYTF
TRBV28	few	TRBJ1-2	NA	TGTGCCAGCAGTTTAATTGATGCTAACTATGGCTACACCTTC	CASSLIDANYGYTF
TRBV19	few	TRBJ2-6	TRBD1	TGTGCCAGCCGACAGGGGGAGACCTCTGGGGCCAACGTCCTGACTTTC	CASRQGETSGANVLTF
TRBV9	many	TRBJ1-1	NA	TGTGCCAGCAGCGCCTACGGGGGATCGAGGAACACTGAAGCTTTCTTT	CASSAYGGSRNTEAFF
TRBV7-2	many	TRBJ2-6	NA	TGTGCCAGCAGCTCCCCGGGGGCTGGGGCCAACGTCCTGACTTTC	CASSSPGAGANVLTF
TRBV4-2	NA	TRBJ2-7	NA	TGTGCCAGCAGCCCGTCAGGCGGGGGCCGCTCCTACGAGCAGTACTTC	CASSPSGGGRSYEQYF
TRBV20-1	NA	TRBJ1-2	TRBD1	TGCAGTGCCCGACCCACCGGGACAGGCACCTATGGCTACACCTTC	CSARPTGTGTYGYTF
TRBV4-3	NA	TRBJ1-1	NA	TGCGCCAGCAGCCAAGGTATTCGGACCAACACTGAAGCTTTCTTT	CASSQGIRTNTEAFF
TRBV6-6	many	TRBJ1-3	NA	TGTGCCAGCACCAGCGGAAACACCATATATTTT	CASTSGNTIYF
TRBV25-1	NA	TRBJ1-1	NA	TGTGCCAGCAGTGAAGCCCCCGCAGGGATGAACACTGAAGCTTTCTTT	CASSEAPAGMNTEAFF
TRBV14	few	TRBJ1-6	NA	TGTGCCAGCAGCCAAGTCTATAATTCACCCCTCCACTTT	CASSQVYNSPLHF
TRBV20-1	many	TRBJ2-3	NA	TGCAGTGCTCCTCGAGACGCTAGCACAGATACGCAGTATTTT	CSAPRDASTDTQYF
TRBV29-1	many	TRBJ1-2	TRBD1	TGCAGCGTTGAAGAAGGGGGCGGAGGCTACACCTTC	CSVEEGGGGYTF
TRBV5-1	many	TRBJ2-2	NA	TGCGCCAGCAGCCCAGGGAGGAACACCGGGGAGCTGTTTTTT	CASSPGRNTGELFF
TRBV5-4	few	TRBJ1-2	NA	TGTGCCAGCAGCTCCTCGACGGCCAGTGGCTATGGCTACACCTTC	CASSSSTASGYGYTF
TRBV6-2/TRBV6-3	NA	TRBJ2-7	NA	TGTGCCAGCAGTTACGCGGCTTGGGAGCAGTACTTC	CASSYAAWEQYF
TRBV5-1	few	TRBJ2-3	NA	TGCGCCAGCAGCTTCCCCCCGGATACGCAGTATTTT	CASSFPPDTQYF
TRBV3-1	many	TRBJ1-6	TRBD1	TGTGCCAGCAGCCAAAGGACAGGGCCGGATTCACCCCTCCACTTT	CASSQRTGPDSPLHF
TRBV20-1	many	TRBJ1-4	NA	TGCAGTGCTACCCTCTCCAGGGGAGATGAAAAACTGTTTTTT	CSATLSRGDEKLFF
TRBV29-1	many	TRBJ1-6	NA	TGCAGCGTTCGAGTTTTGGACCTTGGCCCCCTCCACTTT	CSVRVLDLGPLHF
TRBV4-3	few	TRBJ2-7	NA	TGCGCCAGCAGCCAATGGACGTCGGCCCACGAGCAGTACTTC	CASSQWTSAHEQYF
TRBV6-6	few	TRBJ1-1	NA	TGTGCCAGCAGTTCGCGACAACGGGAAAACACTGAAGCTTTCTTT	CASSSRQRENTEAFF
TRBV29-1	many	TRBJ2-7	NA	TGCAGCGCTAGGGACACCTCCTACGAGCAGTACTTC	CSARDTSYEQYF
TRBV30	NA	TRBJ1-5	NA	TGTGCCTGGAGTACATGGGGGGATCAGCCCCAGCATTTT	CAWSTWGDQPQHF
TRBV11-2	many	TRBJ2-5	NA	TGTGCCAGCAGCTTCGGAGACTTTGAGACCCAGTACTTC	CASSFGDFETQYF
TRBV28	many	TRBJ1-5	TRBD1	TGTGCCAGCAGTTTCCGCCGAAACAGGGGGTCCCAGCATTTT	CASSFRRNRGSQHF
TRBV25-1	NA	TRBJ1-2	NA	TGTGCCAGCGCTAGCTATGGCTACACCTTC	CASASYGYTF
TRBV6-2/TRBV6-3	NA	TRBJ1-5	NA	TGTGCCAGCAGTTACTCGCCCCTCGATCAGCCCCAGCATTTT	CASSYSPLDQPQHF
TRBV4-2	few	TRBJ1-5	NA	TGTGCCAGCAGCCAAGATTGGCTGCAGGGGCAATTCATGACCCAGCATTTT	CASSQDWLQGQFMTQHF
TRBV27	NA	TRBJ2-3	NA	TGTGCCAGCAGTCAACAGATCACAGATACGCAGTATTTT	CASSQQITDTQYF
TRBV2	many	TRBJ1-1	NA	TGTGCCAGCCCCACAGGAGATATGAACACTGAAGCTTTCTTT	CASPTGDMNTEAFF
TRBV5-1	many	TRBJ1-1	NA	TGCGCCAGCAGCTTGCATCATGGGGGCGAGGGCGCTGAAGCTTTCTTT	CASSLHHGGEGAEAFF
TRBV10-3	few	TRBJ2-6	NA	TGTGCCATCAGTGTAATAGGGAATTCTGGGGCCAACGTCCTGACTTTC	CAISVIGNSGANVLTF
TRBV6-2/TRBV6-3	many	TRBJ1-2	NA	TGTGCCAGCAGTCGGACGAGTTATGGCTACACCTTC	CASSRTSYGYTF
TRBV15	many	TRBJ1-1	NA	TGTGCCACCAGCAGCTTAAGACTGACGGGCACTGAAGCTTTCTTT	CATSSLRLTGTEAFF
TRBV7-2	few	TRBJ2-1	TRBD2	TGTGCCAGCAGATCTTCTAGCGGGAGCTCCTACAATGAGCAGTTCTTC	CASRSSSGSSYNEQFF
TRBV7-2	NA	TRBJ1-2	NA	TGTGCCAGCTTTTCCGGGTCGGCTGGCTACACCTTC	CASFSGSAGYTF
TRBV12-3/TRBV12-4	many	TRBJ2-5	NA	TGTGCCAGCAGTCCTACAAGGGGCGAAGGGACCCAGTACTTC	CASSPTRGEGTQYF